The 21 T cell receptor beta chains below come from one sample, sequenced in a study of CD8+ T cells in alopecia areata. As for treatment: oral pan-JAK inhibitor, 5-10 mg twice daily. Investigators isolated RNA and reverse transcribed it into cDNA to act as the sequencing template. Libraries were prepared by immunoSEQ multiplex PCR; TCRdb keeps only in-frame clonotypes and omits some of them. The table records 150,000 to 250,000 clones, around 56% of them present only once. The sequencing here drew on CD4+ T cells sorted from blood, taken at week 4, from a patient treated with tofacitinib. These TCRs come from a human donor with alopecia areata.

Regarding this clone: This specimen includes other DNA sequences encoding the same CDR3. The J gene is TRBJ2-5, the V gene TRBV18; D not resolved. Germline loops: CDR1 KGHSH, CDR2 LQKENI. V was shortened by 4 bases and J by 2 bases, with 2 bases between the two germline ends. CDR3 length: 11 residues. CDR3: CASSLQETQYF. CDR3 DNA sequence: TGTGCCAGCTCACTACAAGAGACCCAGTACTTC.

The CDR3 coding sequence is TGTGCCAGCAGCTGGACAGGGCCCGGGGAGCTGTTTTTT. It codes for CASSWTGPGELFF. The rearrangement links TRBV5-6 to TRBJ2-2; 8 bases line up with TRBD1. This CDR3 comprises 13 residues. From germline, CDR1 is SGHDT and CDR2 YYEEEE. V dropped 3 bases and J dropped 6; count of bases not matched to a gene: 1.

This chain links TRBV27 with TRBJ2-3; D may be TRBD2 (6 bases). The CDR3 has 15 amino acids. Per the germline V gene, CDR1 is MNHEY and CDR2 is SMNVEV (reference sequence). With 6 bases removed from V and 1 base from J, the gap between germline ends came to 14 bases. The DNA for the CDR3 is TGTGCCAGCAGCTCACGGGGGTGGGGCACAGATACGCAGTATTTT. Its translation: CASSSRGWGTDTQYF.

This clone was found a few times. The chain is built from TRBV5-4 and TRBJ2-2; D gene ambiguous. This CDR3 comprises 15 residues. V lost 2 bases and J 2 bases, leaving 10 bases between the germline ends. Germline V gene sequence: CDR1 SGHNT, CDR2 YYREEE (reference sequence). CDR3 DNA sequence: TGTGCCAGCAGCTTAGACCCCTCCAACACCGGGGAGCTGTTTTTT. Protein: CASSLDPSNTGELFF.

V and J are TRBV29-1 and TRBJ1-2; a weak D match, TRBD1 (6 bases). In germline, CDR1 is SQVTM, CDR2 ANQGSEA. There are 14 residues in the CDR3. Trimming stripped 5 bases from V and 1 base from J, with 14 bases between. The CDR3 reads CSVSGTTFNYGYTF. The CDR3 region has the DNA TGCAGCGTTTCCGGGACAACCTTTAACTATGGCTACACCTTC.

J is TRBJ2-7 and V is TRBV7-2; D is possibly TRBD1 or TRBD2 (6 bases each). The CDR3 runs to 15 residues. V was clipped by 2 bases and J by 0 bases, with 11 bases between them. Germline loops: CDR1 SGHTA, CDR2 FQGNSA. CDR3 DNA sequence: TGTGCCAGCAGCTTATGGAGGGGGGCCTCCTACGAGCAGTACTTC. Protein: CASSLWRGASYEQYF.

The chain combines TRBV6-5 with TRBJ2-1; 9 bases match TRBD2. CDR3 length: 15 residues. Looked up from germline, CDR1 is MNHEY and CDR2 is SVGAGI. With 6 bases clipped from V and 13 bases from J, the junction kept 16 bases outside the gene matches. The CDR3 sequence is CASRSSGGPVREQFF. In DNA form, the CDR3 reads TGTGCCAGCAGGTCCAGCGGGGGGCCCGTTCGTGAACAGTTCTTC.

In its sample, this clone was seen a few times. The V call is TRBV7-9, the J call TRBJ2-1, with 11 positions matching TRBD1. V shed 5 bases, J shed 6 bases, and the junction held 6 bases outside the gene matches. CDR3 length: 15 residues. Germline values: CDR1 SEHNR, CDR2 FQNEAQ (reference sequence). DNA for the CDR3: TGTGCCAGCAGCATCGGACAGGGGGCAGCCAATGAGCAGTTCTTC. The encoded protein is CASSIGQGAANEQFF.

CDR3 in amino acids: CSVNRVLNTEAFF. The CDR3 DNA follows: TGCAGCGTGAACAGGGTCCTAAACACTGAAGCTTTCTTT. The V call is TRBV29-1, the J call TRBJ1-1, with D tentatively TRBD1 (6 bases). The CDR3 loop spans 13 amino acids. Germline CDR1 reads SQVTM; CDR2 reads ANQGSEA. Trimming removed 6 bases at V and 2 bases at J, with 13 bases between.

The chain has TRBV29-1 and TRBJ2-6, with D possibly called TRBD1 or TRBD2 (5 bases each). The CDR3 has 13 residues. V lost 4 bases and J 4 bases, leaving 8 bases between the germline ends. Germline V CDR1 and CDR2: SQVTM, ANQGSEA. CDR3 DNA sequence: TGCAGCGTTGTAGGGACCGGGGCCAACGTCCTGACTTTC. It encodes CSVVGTGANVLTF. Complete variable domain (other parts from reference TRBV29-1 and TRBJ2-6): SAVISQKPSRDICQRGTSLTIQCQVDSQVTMMFWYRQQPGQSLTLIATANQGSEATYESGFVIDKFPISRPNLTFSTLTVSNMSPEDSSIYLCSVVGTGANVLTFGAGSRLTVL.

The chain employs TRBV4-2 and TRBJ2-1; D call uncertain. Trimming pared 1 base from V and 3 bases from J, leaving 16 bases between. This CDR3 is 17 amino acids long. Germline V gene sequence: CDR1 LGHNA, CDR2 YNFKEQ. CDR3 DNA sequence: TGTGCCAGCAGCCAAGGCTCCTTTGGGTTAGACTACAATGAGCAGTTCTTC. This sequence encodes CASSQGSFGLDYNEQFF.

The chain recombines TRBV19 with TRBJ2-1, with 8 bases lining up with TRBD2. This CDR3 is 16 amino acids long. The V gene end was trimmed by 4 bases and the J gene end by 3 bases; junction bases not matched to a gene: 8. Germline V gene lookup returns CDR1 LNHDA and CDR2 SQIVND (reference sequence). The CDR3 nucleotides read TGTGCCAGTAGTACCCGAAGCGGGGGCATCTACAATGAGCAGTTCTTC. It yields the protein CASSTRSGGIYNEQFF.

The rearrangement uses TRBV4-1 and TRBJ2-6; D tentatively fits TRBD1 or TRBD2 (5 bases each). The CDR3 is made up of 17 amino acids. Per the germline V gene, CDR1 is MGHRA and CDR2 is YSYEKL. V lost 4 bases and J lost 0, with 13 bases in between. Here the CDR3 DNA reads TGCGCCAGCAGCCCTCCGGGACGGTCCTCTGGGGCCAACGTCCTGACTTTC. This translates into CASSPPGRSSGANVLTF.

The chain uses TRBV4-1 and TRBJ2-3; 10 positions agree with TRBD2. This CDR3 spans 15 amino acids. The junction had 15 bases not matched to a gene; V was cut back by 4 bases and J by 14 bases. Per the germline V gene, CDR1 is MGHRA and CDR2 is YSYEKL. In nucleotides, the CDR3 is TGCGCCAGCAGCCGACAGAGACTAGCGGGTGAGACCTGGTATTTT. As protein: CASSRQRLAGETWYF.

As to this clone: The junction departs from the called germline gene at one end, perhaps through a read error. The chain employs TRBV6-1 and TRBJ1-2; 7 positions agree with TRBD1. CDR3 length equals 15 residues. Germline CDR1 is MNHNS and CDR2 is SASEGT. The CDR3 nucleotides read TGTGCCAGCAGAGAAGCAGGGGGTGGGGCCTATGGCTACACCTTC. It is translated as CASREAGGGAYGYTF.

In its sample, this clone was seen a few times. V gene TRBV7-9 combines with J gene TRBJ1-5, with D hard to call. The CDR3 has 14 amino acids. V was shortened by 5 bases and J by 3 bases, with 11 bases between the two germline ends. Germline loops: CDR1 SEHNR, CDR2 FQNEAQ (reference sequence). The CDR3 protein is CASSRSGANQPQHF. CDR3 nucleotides: TGTGCCAGCAGCAGAAGCGGAGCCAATCAGCCCCAGCATTTT. Filled out from reference TRBV7-9 and TRBJ1-5, the complete variable domain reads DTGVSQNPRHKITKRGQNVTFRCDPISEHNRLYWYRQTLGQGPEFLTYFQNEAQLEKSRLLSDRFSAERPKGSFSTLEIQRTEQGDSAMYLCASSRSGANQPQHFGDGTRLSIL.

A remark on this clone: Additional DNA sequences in this sample encode the identical CDR3. This CDR3 is CSVRRGRDTEAFF. CDR3 in DNA: TGCAGCGTCCGTAGAGGGAGGGATACCGAAGCTTTCTTT. The chain recombines TRBV29-1 with TRBJ1-1, with D unresolved. CDR3 size: 13 residues. V shed 6 bases and J shed 8 bases, with 19 bases lying between them. Per germline, CDR1 SQVTM and CDR2 ANQGSEA.

The V and J genes are TRBV28 and TRBJ1-6, with 7 bases that match TRBD1. V lost 8 bases to trimming and J lost 3 bases; unmatched junction nucleotides: 13. The CDR3 is 17 residues long. The germline V gene has CDR1 MDHEN and CDR2 SYDVKM. CDR3 protein: CASAPGSGQSYNSPLHF. CDR3 nucleotide sequence: TGTGCCAGCGCCCCGGGATCGGGACAGAGCTATAATTCACCCCTCCACTTT.

The chain has TRBV5-1 and TRBJ1-1; TRBD1 might be the D (5 bases). Trimming left V 6 bases short and J 1 base short, with 19 bases between. The germline gives CDR1 SGHRS, CDR2 YFSETQ. The CDR3 extends over 16 amino acids. The CDR3, as DNA: TGCGCCAGCACCCCAAACCTGCCGGGGACGAACACTGAAGCTTTCTTT. Protein sequence: CASTPNLPGTNTEAFF. The full variable domain, its missing parts supplied by reference TRBV5-1 and TRBJ1-1, is KAGVTQTPRYLIKTRGQQVTLSCSPISGHRSVSWYQQTPGQGLQFLFEYFSETQRNKGNFPGRFSGRQFSNSRSEMNVSTLELGDSALYLCASTPNLPGTNTEAFFGQGTRLTVV.

The V and J genes are TRBV30 and TRBJ1-2; 8 bases are a match to TRBD1. The CDR3 loop spans 13 amino acids. V trimming: 1 base; J trimming: 6 bases; junction bases outside the gene matches: 4. The germline V gene has CDR1 GTSNPN and CDR2 SVGIG (reference sequence). CDR3 protein: CAWSAQGANGYTF. CDR3 nucleotides: TGTGCCTGGAGTGCCCAGGGGGCGAATGGCTACACCTTC.

V usage is TRBV29-1 and J usage is TRBJ2-1; D possibly matches TRBD1 or TRBD2 (6 bases each). Trimming left V 3 bases short and J 4 bases short, with 13 bases between. This CDR3 contains 14 residues. Germline V gene lookup returns CDR1 SQVTM and CDR2 ANQGSEA. CDR3 DNA sequence: TGCAGCGTTGATCGAGGGGGGACGTACAATGAGCAGTTCTTC. Translated: CSVDRGGTYNEQFF.